The 25 T cell receptor beta chains listed next were all sequenced from one sample in a study of T cells in Graves' hyperthyroidism and ophthalmopathy. Amplification of TCR beta CDR3 regions used RNA as the template. A set of HTBI primers served as the primers for a first-round RT-PCR of the TCR CDR3. Using its own MiXCR run on the multiplex PCR reads, TCRdb lists one record per CDR3 protein. The sample includes roughly 840,000 distinct CDR3 sequences, around 38% of them seen just once. Material: blood. The receptors derive from a man between 18 and 29 years old with Graves' hyperthyroidism.

This rearrangement joins TRBV5-1 to TRBJ2-5; TRBD1 matches at 9 bases. Losses at the gene ends were 2 bases for V and 5 bases for J; bases not matched to a gene: 7. The CDR3 is 15 amino acids. Germline lookup yields CDR1 SGHRS and CDR2 YFSETQ. The CDR3 region is CASSFGTGTSETQYF. CDR3 bases: TGCGCCAGCAGCTTTGGGACAGGGACGAGCGAGACCCAGTACTTC.

This clonotype was observed a single time. Since no conserved phenylalanine or tryptophan closes the CDR3, a read error is the likely cause. The DNA is omitted, as the CDR3 cannot be located on it reliably, and the CDR3 follows TCRdb's listing. This chain connects TRBV12-3 or TRBV12-4 to TRBJ2-7. A total of 10 residues make up the CDR3, ends included. CDR3 sequence reads: CASSLDSGYT.

At least ten counts were recorded for this clonotype. V is TRBV13 and J is TRBJ2-7, with a weak D call TRBD1 (5 bases). The germline V gene encodes CDR1 PRHDT and CDR2 FYEKMQ (reference sequence). The CDR3 is 13 amino acids. V lost 0 bases to trimming and J lost 6 bases, with 9 bases between them. Here the CDR3 reads CASSLGPGFEQYF. DNA of the CDR3: TGTGCCAGCAGCTTAGGCCCAGGGTTCGAGCAGTACTTC. The complete variable domain, with remaining parts taken from reference TRBV13 and TRBJ2-7, reads AAGVIQSPRHLIKEKRETATLKCYPIPRHDTVYWYQQGPGQDPQFLISFYEKMQSDKGSIPDRFSAQQFSDYHSELNMSSLELGDSALYFCASSLGPGFEQYFGPGTRLTVT.

V gene TRBV10-3 combines with J gene TRBJ2-7; no clear D gene. Trimming left V 9 bases short and J 0 bases short, with 12 bases between. In germline, CDR1 is ENHRY, CDR2 SYGVKD. This CDR3 contains 13 residues. The CDR3 DNA sequence: TGTGCCATTCGTTCAAAGGGCTCCTACGAGCAGTACTTC. Translation: CAIRSKGSYEQYF.

In this sample, this clonotype turned up many times. This chain connects TRBV7-2 to TRBJ2-5; weak D call: TRBD2 (6 bases). Germline V gives CDR1 SGHTA, CDR2 FQGNSA. The V and J ends lost 7 bases and 0 bases respectively, with 9 bases between them. The CDR3 has 13 amino acids. The CDR3 here is CASTLAHQETQYF. Here the CDR3 DNA reads TGTGCCAGCACACTAGCACACCAAGAGACCCAGTACTTC.

This clonotype occurred a few times. The gene calls are TRBV20-1 and TRBJ2-7, with TRBD2 as a possible D gene (6 bases). The CDR3 consists of 14 residues. CDR1 and CDR2 from the germline V gene are DFQATT and SNEGSKA (reference sequence). Trimming removed 5 bases from V and 0 bases from J, with 14 bases in between. The CDR3 DNA reads as TGCAGTGCTTTAGGCGGGACCTTCTCCTACGAGCAGTACTTC. Residues: CSALGGTFSYEQYF.

Notes on this clonotype: A much larger clone differs by one base, so this may be a read error. V and J are TRBV29-1 and TRBJ2-5; 9 bases align to TRBD2. CDR1 SQVTM and CDR2 ANQGSEA come from the germline V gene. The length of the CDR3 is 15 residues. The CDR3 region is CRVERFETSGETQYF. The CDR3 DNA follows: TGCCGCGTTGAAAGGTTCGAGACTAGCGGAGAGACCCAGTACTTC.

This clonotype was picked up many times. The chain combines TRBV29-1 with TRBJ2-7; perhaps TRBD1 as D (5 bases). Germline lookup yields CDR1 SQVTM and CDR2 ANQGSEA. The germline V and J ends were trimmed by 0 bases and 2 bases, with 11 bases remaining between them. The CDR3 is 14 residues long. CDR3 DNA: TGCAGCGTTGAAGAGGCAGGGTTACCCTACGAGCAGTACTTC. This codes for CSVEEAGLPYEQYF.

The table lists this clonotype with many counts. The chain is built from TRBV15 and TRBJ1-3; D is possibly TRBD1 (5 bases). V lost 4 bases and J lost 4, with 11 bases in between. The germline V gene encodes CDR1 LNHNV and CDR2 YYDKDF (reference sequence). There are 14 residues in the CDR3. The CDR3: CATSNSGSGNTIYF. CDR3 coding DNA: TGTGCCACCAGCAACTCAGGGTCCGGAAACACCATATATTTT.

This clonotype was observed at least ten times. The V call is TRBV12-3 or TRBV12-4, the J call TRBJ2-5, with D possibly matching TRBD2 (5 bases). The ends were cut back, 8 bases at V and 3 bases at J, with 13 bases in the middle. The CDR3 loop spans 13 amino acids. This CDR3 is CASLSEGEETQYF. CDR3 DNA sequence: TGTGCCAGCCTTTCCGAGGGCGAAGAGACCCAGTACTTC.

A note on this clonotype: A much larger clone differs by one base, so this may be a read error. The chain joins TRBV7-7 to TRBJ2-7, with no clear D. The CDR3 sequence is 13 residues long. V was clipped by 1 base and J by 3 bases, with 7 bases between them. Germline CDR1 and CDR2: SSHAT and FNYEAQ (reference sequence). CDR3 sequence: CASSLELYYEQYF. CDR3 bases: TGTGCCAGCAGCTTAGAACTGTACTACGAGCAGTACTTC.

The rearrangement uses TRBV9 and TRBJ1-2; 8 bases align to TRBD1. The CDR3 spans 14 residues. Per the germline V gene, CDR1 is SGDLS and CDR2 is YYNGEE. Trimming removed 0 bases from V and 9 bases from J; junction bases left unmatched: 7. The CDR3 spells CASSVVETGGRYTF. DNA of the CDR3: TGTGCCAGCAGCGTAGTCGAAACAGGGGGACGCTACACCTTC. Supplemented by reference TRBV9 and TRBJ1-2, the full variable domain reads DSGVTQTPKHLITATGQRVTLRCSPRSGDLSVYWYQQSLDQGLQFLIQYYNGEERAKGNILERFSAQQFPDLHSELNLSSLELGDSALYFCASSVVETGGRYTFGSGTRLTVV.

The J gene is TRBJ1-4, the V gene TRBV10-3; weak D call: TRBD1 (6 bases). The V gene lost 10 bases and the J gene lost 7 bases, with 25 bases spanning the gap. CDR1 and CDR2 from the germline V gene are ENHRY and SYGVKD. The CDR3 runs 16 residues. The CDR3 nucleotides are TGTGCCACCAGGGGCGATACGTGGTCAGGAGGTGAAAAACTGTTTTTT. Translation gives CATRGDTWSGGEKLFF.

In its sample, this clonotype was seen many times. This sequence joins TRBV29-1 and TRBJ1-2; maybe TRBD1 (6 bases). In germline, CDR1 is SQVTM, CDR2 ANQGSEA. The V and J ends lost 6 bases and 2 bases respectively, with 7 bases between them. The CDR3 has 11 residues. The CDR3 DNA follows: TGCAGCGTCACAGGGAACTATGGCTACACCTTC. Protein product: CSVTGNYGYTF.

This clonotype has at least ten counts. This chain connects TRBV6-5 to TRBJ1-5; maybe TRBD1 (5 bases). V lost 9 bases to trimming and J lost 4 bases, with 10 bases between them. Per the germline V gene, CDR1 is MNHEY and CDR2 is SVGAGI. The length of the CDR3 is 12 residues. CDR3 loop: CASQGGNQPQHF. The CDR3 DNA reads as TGTGCCAGTCAGGGTGGGAATCAGCCCCAGCATTTT.

The sample holds many counts of this clonotype. The chain uses TRBV7-8 and TRBJ1-4; D perhaps matches TRBD1 (6 bases). CDR3 length: 16 residues. Germline V gene data show CDR1 as SGHVS and CDR2 as FQNEAQ. With 2 bases removed from V and 11 bases from J, the gap between germline ends came to 21 bases. The CDR3 protein is CASSLTSYGQPPKLFF. Here the CDR3 DNA reads TGTGCCAGCAGCTTAACGTCCTATGGACAGCCTCCGAAACTGTTTTTT.

For this clonotype: This is likely a read error, given that the CDR3 carries no conserved phenylalanine or tryptophan at its end. V is TRBV5-1 and J is TRBJ1-1, with 9 bases that match TRBD1. CDR1 is SGHRS and CDR2 is YFSETQ in the germline V gene. Losses at the gene ends were 4 bases for V and 0 bases for J; bases not matched to a gene: 7. This CDR3 has 16 amino acids. CDR3 amino acids: CASSTGTGSMNTEAFL. CDR3 coding DNA: TGCGCCAGCAGCACCGGGACAGGGAGCATGAACACTGAAGCTTTCCTT.

Written as DNA, the CDR3 is TGTGCCAGCAGTCCCCCCGCGGCCAGCAGCACCGGGGAGCTGTTTTTT. As protein: CASSPPAASSTGELFF. This chain links TRBV12-3 or TRBV12-4 with TRBJ2-2; no clear D. This CDR3 has 16 amino acids. The V end was cut by 5 bases, the J end by 4 bases, with 17 bases between.

In DNA form, the CDR3 reads TGCAGCGTGACAGGGACCCAAAACTATGGCTACACCTTC. The encoded protein is CSVTGTQNYGYTF. The chain has TRBV29-1 and TRBJ1-2; 7 nucleotides align to TRBD1. Trimming removed 6 bases from V and 2 bases from J; junction bases left unmatched: 6. The CDR3 spans 13 residues. Germline CDR1 reads SQVTM; CDR2 reads ANQGSEA.

The chain is built from TRBV9 and TRBJ2-5; the match to TRBD2 covers 7 bases. Looked up from germline, CDR1 is SGDLS and CDR2 is YYNGEE. The V segment lost 3 bases and the J segment 4 bases; nucleotides outside the gene matches: 15. This CDR3 has 17 residues. The CDR3 is CASSGKTPGLLGETQYF. Here the CDR3 DNA reads TGTGCCAGCAGCGGAAAGACACCGGGACTATTGGGAGAGACCCAGTACTTC. Together with reference TRBV9 and TRBJ2-5, the CDR3 gives the full variable domain: DSGVTQTPKHLITATGQRVTLRCSPRSGDLSVYWYQQSLDQGLQFLIQYYNGEERAKGNILERFSAQQFPDLHSELNLSSLELGDSALYFCASSGKTPGLLGETQYFGPGTRLLVL.

The V gene is TRBV20-1, the J gene TRBJ2-5; 8 bases fit TRBD1. Germline CDR1 DFQATT, CDR2 SNEGSKA (reference sequence). The trim removed 4 bases at V and 1 base at J, leaving 2 bases unmatched. The CDR3 totals 13 residues. The chain's CDR3 is CSAKQGGQETQYF. The CDR3 DNA follows: TGCAGTGCTAAACAGGGGGGCCAAGAGACCCAGTACTTC.

The chain couples TRBV19 to TRBJ2-7, with D unresolved. V lost 2 bases and J 3 bases, leaving 23 bases between the germline ends. Germline V gives CDR1 LNHDA, CDR2 SQIVND (reference sequence). The CDR3 consists of 18 residues. DNA of the CDR3: TGTGCCAGTAGTATAAAGGTGGACCAAAGAGGCTGCTTCTACGAGCAGTACTTC. It encodes CASSIKVDQRGCFYEQYF.

In DNA form, the CDR3 reads TGCAGTGCTAGAGAACCGGGACAGGGCGCGTGGACCCAGTACTTC. Its protein product is CSAREPGQGAWTQYF. The chain couples TRBV20-1 to TRBJ2-5; 9 positions agree with TRBD1. J was trimmed by 7 bases and V by 0 bases; bases with no gene match: 9. The CDR3 covers 15 residues. Germline loops: CDR1 DFQATT, CDR2 SNEGSKA (reference sequence).

This clonotype was observed a handful of times. The chain links TRBV7-3 to TRBJ1-1, with D tentatively TRBD1 (5 bases). Looked up from germline, CDR1 is SGHTA and CDR2 is FQGTGA. Trimming shortened V by 4 bases and J by 10 bases, and 19 bases separated the two germline ends. The CDR3 runs to 14 residues. The CDR3 DNA follows: TGTGCCAGCAGCTCACCCGGGACCTCTGGGGGAGCTTTCTTT. As protein: CASSSPGTSGGAFF. The whole variable domain, filled in from reference TRBV7-3 and TRBJ1-1, reads GAGVSQTPSNKVTEKGKYVELRCDPISGHTALYWYRQSLGQGPEFLIYFQGTGAADDSGLPNDRFFAVRPEGSVSTLKIQRTERGDSAVYLCASSSPGTSGGAFFGQGTRLTVV.

The V and J genes are TRBV20-1 and TRBJ2-5; 11 positions match TRBD2. The germline CDR1 and CDR2 sequences are DFQATT and SNEGSKA (reference sequence). CDR3 length: 16 residues. The ends lost 5 bases at V and 1 base at J; junction bases unmatched: 9. DNA for the CDR3: TGCAGTGCTCCTAGACTAGCGGGGTTTCCCCAAGAGACCCAGTACTTC. Translated, it gives CSAPRLAGFPQETQYF.